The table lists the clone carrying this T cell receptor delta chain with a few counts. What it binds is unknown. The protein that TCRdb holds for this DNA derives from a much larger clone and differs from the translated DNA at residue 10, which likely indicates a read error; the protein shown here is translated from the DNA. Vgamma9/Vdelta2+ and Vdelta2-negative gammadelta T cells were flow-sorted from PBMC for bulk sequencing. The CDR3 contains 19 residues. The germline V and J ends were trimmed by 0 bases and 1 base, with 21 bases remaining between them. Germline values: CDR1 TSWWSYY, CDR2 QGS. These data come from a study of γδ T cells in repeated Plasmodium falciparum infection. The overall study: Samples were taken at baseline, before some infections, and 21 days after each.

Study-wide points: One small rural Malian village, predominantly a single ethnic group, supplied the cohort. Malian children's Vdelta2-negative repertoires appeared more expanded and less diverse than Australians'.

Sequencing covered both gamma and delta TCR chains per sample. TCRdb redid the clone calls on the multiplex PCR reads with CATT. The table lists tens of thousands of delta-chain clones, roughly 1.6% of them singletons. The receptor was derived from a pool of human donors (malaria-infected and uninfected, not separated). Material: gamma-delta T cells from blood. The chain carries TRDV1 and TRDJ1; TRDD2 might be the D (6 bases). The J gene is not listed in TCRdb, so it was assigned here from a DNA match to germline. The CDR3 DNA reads TGTGCTCTTGGGGAACTTCATCTTCCTGCGAAGGGTTCCACCGATAAACTCATCTTT. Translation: CALGELHLPAKGSTDKLIF.